One sample yielded the 28 T cell receptor beta chains listed below, sequenced in a study of T-cell reconstitution after alpha-beta-depleted transplantation in children. For TCRbeta, the library was prepared with unique molecular identifiers. TCRdb re-analysed the PCR reads in MiXCR, keeping a single row per CDR3 protein. The sample holds about 980,000 distinct CDR3 sequences, roughly 29% seen once. Sequenced here: PBMCs, mostly from graft donor cells, sampled 360 days after TCRalphabeta/CD19-depleted stem cell transplant. These receptors originate from a boy under two years old who had a stem cell transplant for SCID, so the T cells may come from the graft donor.

This clonotype turned up a few times. V usage is TRBV20-1 and J usage is TRBJ2-5; tentatively, D is TRBD1 (6 bases). In germline, CDR1 is DFQATT, CDR2 SNEGSKA (reference sequence). Trimming took off 1 base at V and 7 bases at J, with 19 bases between the two ends. This CDR3 region has 15 residues. CDR3 loop: CSARAQGTHTPTQYF. The CDR3 DNA reads as TGCAGTGCTAGAGCCCAGGGGACCCATACGCCGACCCAGTACTTC.

The rearrangement links TRBV12-3 or TRBV12-4 to TRBJ1-5; a weak D match, TRBD1 (5 bases). This CDR3 contains 14 residues. V was shortened by 3 bases and J by 4 bases, with 10 bases between the two germline ends. The CDR3 spells CASSLSNRNQPQHF. DNA for the CDR3: TGTGCCAGCAGTTTGAGTAACAGGAATCAGCCCCAGCATTTT.

This clonotype appeared a single time. The rearrangement joins TRBV10-3 to TRBJ2-6; D may be TRBD1 or TRBD2 (7 bases each). The CDR3 runs to 17 residues. From germline, CDR1 is ENHRY and CDR2 SYGVKD. Trimming stripped 5 bases from V and 0 bases from J, with 14 bases between. Here the CDR3 DNA reads TGTGCCATCAGTCCCAGGGAGGGGGCCTCTGGGGCCAACGTCCTGACTTTC. As protein: CAISPREGASGANVLTF.

This chain uses TRBV7-9 with TRBJ2-7; weak D call: TRBD1 (6 bases). Trimming took 5 bases from V and 3 from J, leaving 11 bases between them. The CDR3 loop spans 13 amino acids. The germline CDR1 and CDR2 sequences are SEHNR and FQNEAQ (reference sequence). The CDR3 reads CASSPPGVYEQYF. The CDR3 coding sequence is TGTGCCAGCAGCCCACCAGGGGTCTACGAGCAGTACTTC.

CDR3: CASSLDRGTARNTEAFF. DNA for the CDR3: TGTGCCAGCAGCTTAGACAGAGGGACAGCCAGGAACACTGAAGCTTTCTTT. This sequence joins TRBV11-2 and TRBJ1-1, with TRBD1 identical over 7 bases. J was trimmed by 1 base and V by 0 bases; bases with no gene match: 8. The CDR3 spans 17 residues. Germline loops: CDR1 SGHAT, CDR2 FQNNGV.

This clonotype has just a few counts. V usage is TRBV29-1 and J usage is TRBJ2-7; D gene unclear. V dropped 0 bases and J dropped 4 bases, with 4 bases sitting between them. The CDR3 spans 11 residues. CDR1 and CDR2 from the germline V gene are SQVTM and ANQGSEA. The CDR3 region has the DNA TGCAGCGTTGAAGATGCGTACGAGCAGTACTTC. Protein product: CSVEDAYEQYF.

The rearrangement uses TRBV12-3 or TRBV12-4 and TRBJ1-2, with D tentatively TRBD1 (5 bases). Trimming cost V 1 base and J 3 bases, with 15 bases left between them. The CDR3 sequence is 16 residues long. The chain's CDR3 is CASSLGAGRVDYGYTF. In DNA, the CDR3 is TGTGCCAGCAGTTTAGGGGCAGGGAGAGTGGACTATGGCTACACCTTC.

The chain links TRBV5-1 to TRBJ2-2; D may match TRBD1 or TRBD2 (5 bases each). Looked up from germline, CDR1 is SGHRS and CDR2 is YFSETQ. The CDR3 is made up of 14 amino acids. Trimming cost V 7 bases and J 3 bases, with 13 bases left between them. The CDR3 reads CASRGTAYTGELFF. The CDR3 region has the DNA TGCGCCAGCCGTGGGACCGCCTACACCGGGGAGCTGTTTTTT.

J is TRBJ1-6 and V is TRBV18, with D perhaps matching TRBD1 (6 bases). V was cut by 1 base and J by 7 bases, with 8 bases left in between. In germline, CDR1 is KGHSH, CDR2 LQKENI. The CDR3 extends over 14 amino acids. The CDR3 loop is CASSPQGVNSPLHF. The CDR3 DNA follows: TGTGCCAGCTCACCACAGGGGGTCAATTCACCCCTCCACTTT.

The chain employs TRBV3-1 and TRBJ2-7, with a tentative D call TRBD2 (7 bases). Per germline, CDR1 LGHDT and CDR2 YNNKEL (reference sequence). This CDR3 is built from 15 residues. The ends were cut back, 1 base at V and 2 bases at J, with 12 bases in the middle. CDR3 sequence reads: CASSQGAGAAYEQYF. The CDR3 region has the DNA TGTGCCAGCAGCCAAGGTGCGGGGGCCGCCTACGAGCAGTACTTC.

This chain uses TRBV7-8 with TRBJ1-2; D perhaps matches TRBD1 (5 bases). The CDR3 totals 14 residues. CDR1 and CDR2 from the germline V gene are SGHVS and FQNEAQ. Trimming took 4 bases from V and 4 from J, leaving 13 bases between them. The CDR3 DNA is TGTGCCAGCAGCTCCAGGGAACGAACCTATGGCTACACCTTC. It yields the protein CASSSRERTYGYTF. Drawing the rest from reference TRBV7-8 and TRBJ1-2, the complete variable domain is GAGVSQSPRYKVAKRGQDVALRCDPISGHVSLFWYQQALGQGPEFLTYFQNEAQLDKSGLPSDRFFAERPEGSVSTLKIQRTQQEDSAVYLCASSSRERTYGYTFGSGTRLTVV.

The V call is TRBV12-3 or TRBV12-4, the J call TRBJ2-3; either TRBD1 or TRBD2 may fit D (5 bases each). V shed 11 bases and J shed 0 bases, with 15 bases lying between them. The CDR3 runs to 14 residues. This CDR3 is CAGGSGGSTDTQYF. CDR3 sequence (DNA): TGTGCCGGCGGTTCTGGGGGTAGCACAGATACGCAGTATTTT.

The table lists this clonotype with a count of one. The chain carries TRBV15 and TRBJ1-5, with D possibly matching TRBD1 (5 bases). The V end was cut by 5 bases, the J end by 4 bases, with 15 bases between. This CDR3 has 15 amino acids. CDR1 LNHNV and CDR2 YYDKDF come from the germline V gene (reference sequence). CDR3 region: CATSPLQATNQPQHF. The CDR3 DNA sequence: TGTGCCACCAGCCCCTTACAGGCCACGAATCAGCCCCAGCATTTT.

This clonotype was observed a few times. This rearrangement joins TRBV3-1 to TRBJ2-5; D is possibly TRBD1 or TRBD2 (5 bases each). The germline gives CDR1 LGHDT, CDR2 YNNKEL (reference sequence). This CDR3 has 17 residues. V was shortened by 1 base and J by 2 bases, with 17 bases between the two germline ends. CDR3 sequence (DNA): TGTGCCAGCAGCCAAGGACCGGGGCCTCTGCTTCAAGAGACCCAGTACTTC. Its protein is CASSQGPGPLLQETQYF.

The gene calls are TRBV29-1 and TRBJ1-1, with a tentative D call TRBD1 (6 bases). The V and J ends lost 5 bases and 1 base respectively, with 23 bases between them. This CDR3 has 17 residues. CDR1 and CDR2 from the germline V gene are SQVTM and ANQGSEA. Here the CDR3 reads CSVFPLIRGGANTEAFF. DNA for the CDR3: TGCAGCGTTTTCCCGTTGATAAGAGGGGGGGCGAACACTGAAGCTTTCTTT.

The V call is TRBV20-1, the J call TRBJ2-7; D gene unclear. CDR3 length: 15 residues. In germline, CDR1 is DFQATT, CDR2 SNEGSKA (reference sequence). V lost 1 base and J lost 0, with 13 bases in between. This CDR3 is CSARASAESSYEQYF. CDR3 bases: TGCAGTGCTAGAGCCTCGGCCGAATCCTCCTACGAGCAGTACTTC.

This clonotype has just a few counts. The chain joins TRBV5-1 to TRBJ2-3; D possibly corresponds to TRBD2 (7 bases). Germline values: CDR1 SGHRS, CDR2 YFSETQ. CDR3 length: 13 residues. Trimming cost V 7 bases and J 2 bases, with 11 bases left between them. CDR3 DNA sequence: TGCGCCAGCCGGGGGGCGGTCACAGATACGCAGTATTTT. Translation gives CASRGAVTDTQYF.

This clonotype was picked up a small number of times. This chain joins TRBV5-1 and TRBJ2-1; TRBD2 matches at 7 bases. CDR3 length equals 16 residues. With 2 bases clipped from V and 0 bases from J, the junction kept 5 bases outside the gene matches. The germline V gene encodes CDR1 SGHRS and CDR2 YFSETQ. This CDR3 is CASSFWASGSYNEQFF. The CDR3 nucleotides read TGCGCCAGCAGCTTCTGGGCTAGCGGCTCCTACAATGAGCAGTTCTTC.

The V gene is TRBV7-2, the J gene TRBJ2-1; 7 nucleotides agree with TRBD2. V shed 3 bases, J shed 4 bases, and the junction held 6 bases outside the gene matches. CDR1 and CDR2 from the germline V gene are SGHTA and FQGNSA. The CDR3 contains 15 residues. The CDR3 spells CASSFVGGRYNEQFF. DNA of the CDR3: TGTGCCAGCAGCTTTGTCGGGGGGAGGTACAATGAGCAGTTCTTC.

J is TRBJ2-1 and V is TRBV7-2; D not certain. CDR3 length: 12 amino acids. V dropped 5 bases and J dropped 15 bases, with 17 bases sitting between them. Germline CDR1 reads SGHTA; CDR2 reads FQGNSA. The CDR3 sequence is CASSPSAIPVFF. In nucleotides, the CDR3 is TGTGCCAGCAGCCCGTCGGCTATCCCAGTGTTCTTC. Combining the CDR3 with reference TRBV7-2 and TRBJ2-1 gives the whole variable domain GAGVSQSPSNKVTEKGKDVELRCDPISGHTALYWYRQSLGQGLEFLIYFQGNSAPDKSGLPSDRFSAERTGGSVSTLTIQRTQQEDSAVYLCASSPSAIPVFFGPGTRLTVL.

This clonotype appeared a few times. The chain is built from TRBV27 and TRBJ2-7; D might be TRBD1 (8 bases). Trimming shortened V by 3 bases and J by 3 bases, and 12 bases separated the two germline ends. The CDR3 sequence is 14 residues long. Germline V gene lookup returns CDR1 MNHEY and CDR2 SMNVEV (reference sequence). The CDR3 DNA follows: TGTGCCAGCAGTTTCACAGGGGGGGGCTACGAGCAGTACTTC. It encodes CASSFTGGGYEQYF.

The J gene is TRBJ2-7, the V gene TRBV5-5, with unresolved D. CDR3 size: 14 residues. Trimming removed 3 bases at V and 2 bases at J, with 12 bases between. Germline V CDR1 and CDR2: SGHKS, YYEKEE (reference sequence). The CDR3, as DNA: TGTGCCAGCAGCTGGTACGGACCCCCCTACGAGCAGTACTTC. The encoded protein is CASSWYGPPYEQYF.

This clonotype has just a few counts. The chain combines TRBV4-3 with TRBJ1-1; D perhaps matches TRBD1 (5 bases). There are 17 residues in the CDR3. V lost 2 bases to trimming and J lost 3 bases, with 19 bases between them. Germline-derived CDR1 and CDR2 are LGHNA and YSLEER. Here the CDR3 reads CASSQKSWGLSDTEAFF. CDR3 sequence (DNA): TGCGCCAGCAGCCAAAAATCGTGGGGACTCTCGGACACTGAAGCTTTCTTT.

The chain has TRBV9 and TRBJ2-2; a possible D gene is TRBD2 (6 bases). Between the trimmed V and J ends, which lost 7 bases and 4 bases, there was a span of 17 bases. Germline values: CDR1 SGDLS, CDR2 YYNGEE. This CDR3 is 15 amino acids long. CDR3 DNA: TGTGCCAGCGCTTTGGCGGGGAATCCCACCGGGGAGCTGTTTTTT. Protein product: CASALAGNPTGELFF.

V is TRBV4-3 and J is TRBJ1-2, with 7 bases lining up with TRBD1. The germline CDR1 and CDR2 sequences are LGHNA and YSLEER. Unmatched junction bases numbered 9, after V lost 5 bases and J lost 9 bases. CDR3 length: 13 residues. CDR3 loop: CASSSGTAKSYTF. The CDR3, as DNA: TGCGCCAGCAGCTCCGGGACAGCAAAGAGCTACACCTTC.

On this clonotype: The conserved closing phenylalanine or tryptophan is absent in this CDR3, likely reflecting a read error. It is unclear where the CDR3 begins or ends on the DNA, so no DNA is shown, and the CDR3 is as TCRdb lists it. The chain uses TRBV4-2 and TRBJ2-1; TRBD2, the table's D call, lacks a check against the DNA. Germline values: CDR1 LGHNA, CDR2 YNFKEQ. Both ends counted, the CDR3 spans 13 residues. The CDR3 spells CASSQDGVGLAVY.

The chain employs TRBV5-1 and TRBJ2-3; D might be TRBD1 (6 bases). Trimming took off 4 bases at V and 2 bases at J, with 17 bases between the two ends. The CDR3 sequence is 16 residues long. Germline CDR1 and CDR2: SGHRS and YFSETQ. CDR3 coding DNA: TGCGCCAGCAGCCCAGAGCAGAGGGGGAACACAGATACGCAGTATTTT. Its translation is CASSPEQRGNTDTQYF. Complete variable domain (other parts from reference TRBV5-1 and TRBJ2-3): KAGVTQTPRYLIKTRGQQVTLSCSPISGHRSVSWYQQTPGQGLQFLFEYFSETQRNKGNFPGRFSGRQFSNSRSEMNVSTLELGDSALYLCASSPEQRGNTDTQYFGPGTRLTVL.

The chain joins TRBV6-2 or TRBV6-3 to TRBJ2-7, with D uncertain. V was clipped by 3 bases and J by 2 bases, with 8 bases between them. Germline V gene sequence: CDR1 MNHEY, CDR2 SVGEGT. This CDR3 is 13 amino acids long. The CDR3 spells CASSYRQPYEQYF. The CDR3 nucleotides read TGTGCCAGCAGTTATAGGCAGCCCTACGAGCAGTACTTC.